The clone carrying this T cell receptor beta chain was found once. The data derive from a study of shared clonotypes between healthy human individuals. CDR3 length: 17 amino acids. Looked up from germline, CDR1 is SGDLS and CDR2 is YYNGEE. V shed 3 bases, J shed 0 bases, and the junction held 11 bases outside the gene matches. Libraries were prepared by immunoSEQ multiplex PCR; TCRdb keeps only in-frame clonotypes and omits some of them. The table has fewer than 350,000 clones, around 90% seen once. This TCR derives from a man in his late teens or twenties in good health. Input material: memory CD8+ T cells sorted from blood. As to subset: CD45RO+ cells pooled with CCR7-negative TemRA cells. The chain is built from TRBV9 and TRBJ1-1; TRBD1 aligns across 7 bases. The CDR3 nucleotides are TGTGCCAGCAGCGGTGGGACAGCAGAACAGATGAACACTGAAGCTTTCTTT. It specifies CASSGGTAEQMNTEAFF.